These 13 T cell receptor beta chains were all obtained from the same sample, sequenced in a study of blood T cell repertoires in COVID-19. The repertoire was sequenced with immunoSEQ multiplex PCR; TCRdb's copy has only in-frame clones and lacks some. The profile shows about 300,000 clones, more than 70% of them singletons. The material sequenced was peripheral blood. Source of these receptors: a young man who had recovered from COVID-19.

This clone was detected only once. The V and J genes are TRBV3-1 (or the pseudogene TRBV3-2) and TRBJ2-5; unclear D gene. This CDR3 region has 13 residues. Germline V gene sequence: CDR1 LGHDT, CDR2 YNNKEL (reference sequence). The V gene lost 3 bases and the J gene lost 5 bases, with 10 bases spanning the gap. The CDR3 DNA is TGTGCCAGCAGCCACCAGGCTGAGGAGACCCAGTACTTC. Translation gives CASSHQAEETQYF.

The genes are TRBV5-4 and TRBJ2-1; the match to TRBD2 covers 7 bases. J was trimmed by 0 bases and V by 4 bases; bases with no gene match: 7. CDR1 and CDR2 from the germline V gene are SGHNT and YYREEE (reference sequence). The length of the CDR3 is 16 residues. CDR3 loop: CASSPGGTSSYNEQFF. The CDR3 region has the DNA TGTGCCAGCAGCCCCGGGGGGACGAGCTCCTACAATGAGCAGTTCTTC.

The chain has TRBV27 and TRBJ1-2; TRBD1 matches 8 bases. With V trimmed by 5 bases and J by 2 bases, 4 bases remained unmatched. Germline V CDR1 and CDR2: MNHEY, SMNVEV (reference sequence). The CDR3 contains 14 residues. CDR3 loop: CASSQGQGNYGYTF. CDR3 DNA sequence: TGTGCCAGCAGTCAAGGACAGGGAAACTATGGCTACACCTTC.

This clone has only one observation. The V gene is TRBV4-1, the J gene TRBJ2-3, with 7 bases matching TRBD2. CDR3 length: 15 residues. From germline, CDR1 is MGHRA and CDR2 YSYEKL. Losses at the gene ends were 4 bases for V and 4 bases for J; bases not matched to a gene: 8. CDR3 nucleotides: TGCGCCAGCAGCCCCGGGGACTATTCCGCAGATACGCAGTATTTT. Protein product: CASSPGDYSADTQYF.

This chain uses TRBV29-1 with TRBJ2-1, with TRBD1 matching 9 bases. Germline assignment: CDR1 SQVTM and CDR2 ANQGSEA. V dropped 0 bases and J dropped 6; count of bases not matched to a gene: 6. The CDR3 contains 15 residues. CDR3 sequence reads: CSVEEGDRELNEQFF. The DNA for the CDR3 is TGCAGCGTTGAAGAGGGGGACAGGGAGCTCAATGAGCAGTTCTTC.

The chain employs TRBV6-2 or TRBV6-3 and TRBJ2-2; the D gene is possibly TRBD2 (5 bases). CDR3 length equals 14 residues. Germline V lookup: CDR1 MNHEY, CDR2 SVGEGT. With 0 bases removed from V and 6 bases from J, the gap between germline ends came to 8 bases. The DNA of the CDR3 is TGTGCCAGCAGTTACTCGTTGAGGGCCGGGGAGCTGTTTTTT. Its translation: CASSYSLRAGELFF.

V usage is TRBV25-1 and J usage is TRBJ1-1; 8 bases match TRBD1. CDR3 size: 15 residues. V dropped 0 bases and J dropped 9; count of bases not matched to a gene: 9. Germline CDR1 and CDR2: MGHDK and SYGVNS. CDR3 DNA: TGTGCCAGCAGTGAATATATTCCTGGACAGGGTAAAGCTTTCTTT. Protein sequence: CASSEYIPGQGKAFF.

The rearrangement joins TRBV27 to TRBJ2-3, with 9 nucleotides matching TRBD1. CDR1 and CDR2 (germline): MNHEY, SMNVEV (reference sequence). CDR3 length equals 17 residues. The V gene end was trimmed by 0 bases and the J gene end by 0 bases; junction bases not matched to a gene: 4. CDR3: CASSLSGTGYSTDTQYF. As DNA, the CDR3 is TGTGCCAGCAGTTTATCCGGGACAGGGTATAGCACAGATACGCAGTATTTT.

This clone appeared a single time. The chain carries TRBV4-1 and TRBJ2-6, with 9 bases lining up with TRBD1. The germline V gene has CDR1 MGHRA and CDR2 YSYEKL. The CDR3 has 20 residues. V gave up 1 base and J gave up 0 bases; unmatched junction bases: 10. The CDR3 region is CASSQVGDGTGSSGANVLTF. The CDR3 DNA follows: TGCGCCAGCAGCCAAGTAGGGGACGGGACAGGGAGCTCTGGGGCCAACGTCCTGACTTTC.

The J gene is TRBJ2-3, the V gene TRBV2, with unresolved D. The germline V gene has CDR1 SNHLY and CDR2 FYNNEI. The V gene lost 9 bases and the J gene lost 2 bases, with 9 bases spanning the gap. The CDR3 is made up of 12 amino acids. The CDR3 coding sequence is TGTGCCAGAAAAACAGACACAGATACGCAGTATTTT. This translates into CARKTDTDTQYF.

The gene calls are TRBV20-1 and TRBJ1-2, with 7 positions matching TRBD1. V lost 4 bases to trimming and J lost 6 bases; unmatched junction nucleotides: 2. The CDR3 is 11 amino acids. The germline V gene has CDR1 DFQATT and CDR2 SNEGSKA (reference sequence). Here the CDR3 DNA reads TGCAGTGCTACAGGGGGTGATGGCTACACCTTC. This gives the protein CSATGGDGYTF.

V gene TRBV11-2 combines with J gene TRBJ2-3; 9 bases are shared with TRBD2. CDR1 and CDR2 (germline): SGHAT, FQNNGV. The length of the CDR3 is 16 residues. V shed 0 bases, J shed 4 bases, and the junction held 5 bases outside the gene matches. The CDR3 sequence: CASSLEASGNADTQYF. CDR3 nucleotides: TGTGCCAGCAGCTTAGAGGCTAGCGGGAATGCAGATACGCAGTATTTT.

Only one count was recorded for this clone. The chain uses TRBV4-3 and TRBJ1-3; tentative D call: TRBD1 (5 bases). V shed 3 bases and J shed 1 base, with 19 bases lying between them. In germline, CDR1 is LGHNA, CDR2 YSLEER. CDR3 size: 18 residues. The CDR3 DNA reads as TGCGCCAGCAGCCAGGACACCTTTTACGGGGGATCTGGAAACACCATATATTTT. Its translation is CASSQDTFYGGSGNTIYF.